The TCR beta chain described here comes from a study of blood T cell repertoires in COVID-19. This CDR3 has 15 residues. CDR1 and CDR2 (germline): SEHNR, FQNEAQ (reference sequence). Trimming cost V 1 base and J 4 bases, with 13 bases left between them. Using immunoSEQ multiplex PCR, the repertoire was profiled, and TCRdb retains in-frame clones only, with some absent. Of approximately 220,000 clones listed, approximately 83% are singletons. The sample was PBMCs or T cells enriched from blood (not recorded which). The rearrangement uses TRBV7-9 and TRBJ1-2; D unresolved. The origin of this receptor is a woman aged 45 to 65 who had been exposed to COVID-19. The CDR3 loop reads CASSLVPRGIYGYTF. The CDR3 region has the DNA TGTGCCAGCAGCTTAGTACCGCGAGGGATCTATGGCTACACCTTC.